The present T cell receptor beta chain was sequenced within a study of post-analysis software for immune sequencing data. Overall study context: The patients showed relapsing-remitting, secondary progressive and progressive-relapsing multiple sclerosis courses.

Presence of unique molecular identifiers characterized the TCR beta cDNA libraries. When about 1 to 11 million T cells were used, they gave about 550,000 cDNA molecules. Each CDR3 protein gets one entry after TCRdb re-called the PCR reads with MiXCR. The sample has hundreds of thousands of distinct CDR3 sequences; roughly 29% are singletons. This clonotype was counted at least ten times. Its antigen remains unidentified. Study-wide results and caveats: The study found significantly lower normalized Chao1 diversity in multiple sclerosis patients than in controls. Compared with controls, patients had more of 4 to 6 TRBV segments, including TRBV5-6, TRBV5-1 and TRBV20-1. By F measure, samples from a shared preparation batch strongly co-clustered.

Germline CDR1 and CDR2: LNHNV and YYDKDF (reference sequence). Trimming cost V 3 bases and J 2 bases, with 8 bases left between them. CDR3 size: 13 residues. The V and J genes are TRBV15 and TRBJ2-7, with D uncertain. Sequenced sample: blood. The source of this sequence is a girl aged 5 to 17 with multiple sclerosis. The CDR3 coding sequence is TGTGCCACCAGCAGGGCCGTTACCTACGAGCAGTACTTC. Translated: CATSRAVTYEQYF.